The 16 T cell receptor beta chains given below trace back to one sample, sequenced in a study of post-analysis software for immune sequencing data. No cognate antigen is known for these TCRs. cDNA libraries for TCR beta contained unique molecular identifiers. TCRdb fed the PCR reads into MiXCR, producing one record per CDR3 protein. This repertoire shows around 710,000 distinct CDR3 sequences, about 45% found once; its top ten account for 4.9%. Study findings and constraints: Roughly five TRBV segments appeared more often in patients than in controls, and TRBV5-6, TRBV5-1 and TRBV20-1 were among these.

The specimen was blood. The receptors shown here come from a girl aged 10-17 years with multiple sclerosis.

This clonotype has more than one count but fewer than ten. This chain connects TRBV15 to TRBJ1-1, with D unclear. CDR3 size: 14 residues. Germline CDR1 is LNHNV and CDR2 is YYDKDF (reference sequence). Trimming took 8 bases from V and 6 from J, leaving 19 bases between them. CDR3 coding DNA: TGTGCCACCTCCCCCGAGCCCAGGTCAGCTGAAGCTTTCTTT. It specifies CATSPEPRSAEAFF.

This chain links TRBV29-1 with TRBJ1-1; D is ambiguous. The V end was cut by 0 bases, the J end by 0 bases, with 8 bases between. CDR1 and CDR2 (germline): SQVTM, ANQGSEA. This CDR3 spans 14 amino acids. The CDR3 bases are TGCAGCGTTGAAGACCTCTACGTGAACACTGAAGCTTTCTTT. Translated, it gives CSVEDLYVNTEAFF. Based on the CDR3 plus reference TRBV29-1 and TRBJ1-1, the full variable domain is SAVISQKPSRDICQRGTSLTIQCQVDSQVTMMFWYRQQPGQSLTLIATANQGSEATYESGFVIDKFPISRPNLTFSTLTVSNMSPEDSSIYLCSVEDLYVNTEAFFGQGTRLTVV.

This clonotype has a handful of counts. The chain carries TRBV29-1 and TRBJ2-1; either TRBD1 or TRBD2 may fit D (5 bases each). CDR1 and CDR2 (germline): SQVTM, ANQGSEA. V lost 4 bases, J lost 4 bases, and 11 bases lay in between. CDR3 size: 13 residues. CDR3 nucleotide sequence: TGCAGCGTTGGGGGGTCGGGATACAATGAGCAGTTCTTC. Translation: CSVGGSGYNEQFF.

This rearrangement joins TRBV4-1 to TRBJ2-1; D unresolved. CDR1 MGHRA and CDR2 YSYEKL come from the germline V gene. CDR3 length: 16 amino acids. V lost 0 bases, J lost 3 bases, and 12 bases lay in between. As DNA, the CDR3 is TGCGCCAGCAGCCAAGATGGAGCGATTATCTACAATGAGCAGTTCTTC. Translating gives CASSQDGAIIYNEQFF.

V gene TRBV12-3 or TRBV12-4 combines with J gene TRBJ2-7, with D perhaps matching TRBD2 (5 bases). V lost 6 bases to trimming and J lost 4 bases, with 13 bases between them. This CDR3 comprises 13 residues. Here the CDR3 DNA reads TGTGCCAGCAGAATGGGAGAGGAGTACGAGCAGTACTTC. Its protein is CASRMGEEYEQYF.

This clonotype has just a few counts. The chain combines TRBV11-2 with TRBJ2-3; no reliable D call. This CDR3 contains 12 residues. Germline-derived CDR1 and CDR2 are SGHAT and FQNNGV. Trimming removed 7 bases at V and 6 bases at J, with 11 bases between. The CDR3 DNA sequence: TGTGCCAGCAAGACCTTAGGGGATACGCAGTATTTT. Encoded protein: CASKTLGDTQYF.

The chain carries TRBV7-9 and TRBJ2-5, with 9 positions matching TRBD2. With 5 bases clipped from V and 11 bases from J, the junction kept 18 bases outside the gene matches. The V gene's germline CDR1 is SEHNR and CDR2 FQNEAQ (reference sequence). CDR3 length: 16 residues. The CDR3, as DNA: TGTGCCAGCAGCCCCCGCGTAGCGGGAGCGCTGTACGCGCAGTACTTC. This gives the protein CASSPRVAGALYAQYF.

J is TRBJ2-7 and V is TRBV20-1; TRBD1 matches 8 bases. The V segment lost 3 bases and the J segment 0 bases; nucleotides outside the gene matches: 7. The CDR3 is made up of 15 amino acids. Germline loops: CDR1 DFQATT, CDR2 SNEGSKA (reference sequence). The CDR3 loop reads CSASPRTGISYEQYF. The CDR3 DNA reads TGCAGTGCTAGCCCCAGGACAGGGATCTCCTACGAGCAGTACTTC.

CDR3 amino acids: CASSLVGTRLDEQYF. The DNA for the CDR3 is TGTGCCAGCAGCTTGGTGGGGACTAGGTTGGACGAGCAGTACTTC. The chain is built from TRBV5-5 and TRBJ2-7, with 8 bases identical to TRBD2. Germline V gene data show CDR1 as SGHKS and CDR2 as YYEKEE (reference sequence). V was pared by 0 bases and J by 5 bases, with 7 bases of the junction left unmatched. This CDR3 has 15 amino acids.

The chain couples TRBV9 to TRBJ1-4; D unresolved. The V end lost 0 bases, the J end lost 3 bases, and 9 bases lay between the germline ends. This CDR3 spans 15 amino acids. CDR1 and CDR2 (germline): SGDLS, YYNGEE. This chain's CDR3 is CASSVAGGANEKLFF. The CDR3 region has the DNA TGTGCCAGCAGCGTAGCTGGTGGGGCTAATGAAAAACTGTTTTTT.

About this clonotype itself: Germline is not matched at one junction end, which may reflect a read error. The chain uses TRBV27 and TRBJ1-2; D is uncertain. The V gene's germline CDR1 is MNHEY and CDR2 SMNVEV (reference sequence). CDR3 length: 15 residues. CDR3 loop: CASNPAFGANHGYTF. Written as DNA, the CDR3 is TGTGCCAGCAATCCCGCCTTCGGAGCTAACCATGGCTACACCTTC.

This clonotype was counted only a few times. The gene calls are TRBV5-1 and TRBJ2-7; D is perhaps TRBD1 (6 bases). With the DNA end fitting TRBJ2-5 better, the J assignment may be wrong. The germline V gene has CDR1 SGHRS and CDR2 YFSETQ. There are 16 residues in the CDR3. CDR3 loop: CASSLEDRTGEETQYF. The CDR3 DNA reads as TGCGCCAGCAGCTTGGAGGACAGAACAGGAGAAGAGACCCAGTACTTC.

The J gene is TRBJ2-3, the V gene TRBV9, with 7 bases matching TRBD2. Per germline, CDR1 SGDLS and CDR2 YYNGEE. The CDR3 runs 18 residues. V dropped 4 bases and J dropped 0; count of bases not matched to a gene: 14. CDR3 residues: CASSHASGREESTDTQYF. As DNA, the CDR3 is TGTGCCAGCAGCCATGCTAGCGGCAGGGAAGAAAGCACAGATACGCAGTATTTT.

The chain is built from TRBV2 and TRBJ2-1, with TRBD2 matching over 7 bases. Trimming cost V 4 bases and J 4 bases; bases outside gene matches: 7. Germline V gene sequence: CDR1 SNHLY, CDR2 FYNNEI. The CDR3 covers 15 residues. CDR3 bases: TGTGCCAGCAGTGTGGAGACTAGCCTATACAATGAGCAGTTCTTC. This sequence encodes CASSVETSLYNEQFF.

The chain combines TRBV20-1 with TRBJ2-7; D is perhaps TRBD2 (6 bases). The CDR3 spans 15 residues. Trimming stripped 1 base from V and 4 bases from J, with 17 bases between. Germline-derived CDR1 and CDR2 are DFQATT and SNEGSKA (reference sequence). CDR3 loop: CSARGSEGNPYEQYF. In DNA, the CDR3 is TGCAGTGCTAGAGGCTCGGAGGGGAACCCTTACGAGCAGTACTTC.

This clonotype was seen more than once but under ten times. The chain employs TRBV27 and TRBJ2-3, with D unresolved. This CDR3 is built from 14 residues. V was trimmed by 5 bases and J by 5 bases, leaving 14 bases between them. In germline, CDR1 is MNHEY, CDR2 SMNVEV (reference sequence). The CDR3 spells CASSPQVYGDTQYF. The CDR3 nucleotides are TGTGCCAGCAGTCCCCAGGTGTACGGAGATACGCAGTATTTT.